These T cell receptor beta chains were read from a single sample in a study of T cell repertoires in cytomegalovirus infection. TCRdb re-analysed the reads in MiXCR, keeping a single row per CDR3 protein. The table includes approximately 990,000 distinct CDR3 sequences, approximately 32% detected once. No cognate antigen is known for these TCRs. The material sequenced was cultured CD8+ T cells from PBMCs, taken from culture after CMV antigen stimulation. Every receptor here comes from a human donor in good health (CMV status not recorded). Some clones in this sample may be carry-over from other donors' samples. Each CDR3 is given with its conserved first and last residue. The D gene is left open where the match is weak. A row's size may be missing; if present it is once, few, many or a size class.

D gene	V gene	J gene	clone size	CDR3 DNA	CDR3 protein
NA	TRBV28	TRBJ2-3	NA	TGTGCCAGCATTGGGGGAGCACAGGGCCGTACAGATACGCAGTATTTT	CASIGGAQGRTDTQYF
TRBD2	TRBV19	TRBJ2-4	NA	TGTGCCAGTAGTATTGGATCTAGCGGGGGGGGGTCGGCCAAAAACATTCAGTACTTC	CASSIGSSGGGSAKNIQYF
NA	TRBV28	TRBJ1-5	few	TGTGCCAGCAGTTGGGGTGGCCTCTATAGCAATCAGCCCCAGCATTTT	CASSWGGLYSNQPQHF
NA	TRBV11-2	TRBJ1-2	few	TGTGCCAGCAGCTTAGACAATGGGGGTTTTGGCTACACCTTC	CASSLDNGGFGYTF
NA	TRBV12-3/TRBV12-4	TRBJ2-5	NA	TGTGCCAGCAGTTTAAGCTGGGACCAAGAGACCCAGTACTTC	CASSLSWDQETQYF
NA	TRBV12-3/TRBV12-4	TRBJ2-3	few	TGTGCCAGCAGTTTTCCCCCCGCATGGACTACCCCAGATACGCAGTATTTT	CASSFPPAWTTPDTQYF
TRBD2	TRBV5-4	TRBJ2-2	NA	TGTGCCAGCAGCTTGGAATGGGGAGGGTCGGCCGGGGAGCTGTTTTTT	CASSLEWGGSAGELFF
NA	TRBV7-3	TRBJ2-1	many	TGTGCCAGCAGCCCAGGACAGAGCAGCGGGTGGAGCTCCTACAATGAGCAGTTCTTC	CASSPGQSSGWSSYNEQFF
TRBD1	TRBV6-1	TRBJ2-1	NA	TGTGCCAGCAGTAGCCATGGACAGGGGGCAGCCTACAATGAGCAGTTCTTC	CASSSHGQGAAYNEQFF
NA	TRBV19	TRBJ1-1	NA	TGTGTCAGTAGTATGGGCGTGGGGATGAACACTGAAGCTTTCTTT	CVSSMGVGMNTEAFF
TRBD2	TRBV19	TRBJ2-1	NA	TGTGCCAGTAGATTGGTAGCGGGGGCGTACAATGAGCAGTTCTTC	CASRLVAGAYNEQFF
NA	TRBV29-1	TRBJ2-7	few	TGCAGCGTTGAAAAAGACAGTCCCTACGAGCAGTACTTC	CSVEKDSPYEQYF
TRBD2	TRBV9	TRBJ2-3	few	TGTGCCAGCAGCGTTATTGGCGGGGGTTCCCTGGATACGCAGTATTTT	CASSVIGGGSLDTQYF
NA	TRBV27	TRBJ1-5	few	TGTGCCAGCAGTTTGCAGTCCAGCAATCAGCCCCAGCATTTT	CASSLQSSNQPQHF
NA	TRBV7-8	TRBJ2-1	few	TGTGCCAGCAGCTCCTATCCCGACTCCCAGAGCTCCTACAATGAGCAGTTCTTC	CASSSYPDSQSSYNEQFF
NA	TRBV7-2	TRBJ2-3	NA	TGTGTCAGCAGCTTATCAGGCACAGATACGCAGTATTTT	CVSSLSGTDTQYF
NA	TRBV10-3	TRBJ1-5	few	TGTGCCATCTGGGACGGGTCCTTGCATCAGCCCCAGCATTTT	CAIWDGSLHQPQHF
NA	TRBV19	TRBJ2-2	many	TGTGCCAGTAGTATCAGAGCCGGGGAGCTGTTTTTT	CASSIRAGELFF
NA	TRBV6-2/TRBV6-3	TRBJ1-4	NA	TGTGCCAGCAGTCCCCGGGATCGAAAGGAAAAACTGTTTTTT	CASSPRDRKEKLFF
TRBD2	TRBV10-3	TRBJ2-2	NA	TGTGCCATCAGAAACGGACTAGCGGGGTCCACCGGGGAGCTGTTTTTT	CAIRNGLAGSTGELFF
TRBD1	TRBV14	TRBJ2-1	many	TGTGCCAGCAGCCAACCCGGGACAGGGTCCTACAATGAGCAGTTCTTC	CASSQPGTGSYNEQFF
TRBD1	TRBV27	TRBJ2-1	once	TGTGCCAGCGAACACCCGGGACAGGGGTCTTGGGAGCAGTTCTTC	CASEHPGQGSWEQFF